The TCR beta chain under discussion was sequenced for a study of T cells in localized non-small cell lung cancer. Study conclusions and caveats: Longer survival (overall) was linked to higher T cell density in blood. Since sequencing was restricted to only one region of the tumor, intratumor heterogeneity remains a possibility. Measurement of T cell clonality placed uninvolved adjacent lung highest, above the level in tumor. A median around 57 of the top 100 tumor clones appeared in adjacent lung.

Assay used: immunoSEQ multiplex PCR; TCRdb lists only in-frame clones, some missing. The table records about 78,000 clones, about four fifths of them present only once. Trimming cost V 2 bases and J 3 bases, with 22 bases left between them. CDR3 length: 18 amino acids. Germline V CDR1 and CDR2: SGHVS, FQNEAQ. This clone was recorded only once. Antigen specificity is unknown. The chain employs TRBV7-8 and TRBJ1-2; D is undetermined. This TCR derives from a man aged 35 to 69 with stage I lung adenocarcinoma. The sample consisted of peripheral blood, taken before any cancer treatment. The CDR3 region has the DNA TGTGCCAGCAGCTTAACAACCCCCCCCGGTCACCTTGACTATGGCTACACCTTC. Protein sequence: CASSLTTPPGHLDYGYTF.